This T cell receptor beta chain was identified in a study of T cells expressing NK-cell markers. Background on the study: Source material for TCR beta repertoires consisted of sorted CD3+CD56+NKG2C+, CD3+CD56+NKG2C- and CD3+CD56-NKG2C+ T cells. Just one sequenced donor of eight was HCMV-seronegative, while seven were seropositive.

Following a re-call of the 5' RACE reads, TCRdb has one entry per CDR3 protein and lacks DNA. This table holds about 460,000 distinct CDR3 sequences. The CDR3 has 13 residues. Worth noting for this clonotype: The target antigen is unknown.

Notes on the study in general: The study found dominant NKG2C+ clonotypes at about 1.0-8% of CD8+ T cells in six donors.

Sequencing was done on a sample of blood T cells: a sorted CD56 or NKG2C T cell subset, CD4+ or CD8+ T cells, or bulk PBMC T cells (not recorded which). The TCR sequence derives from a woman in her fifties or sixties in good health. V and J are TRBV21-1 and TRBJ2-1; checking the TCRdb D call of TRBD1 is not possible without DNA. TRBV21-1 constitutes a pseudogene. The CDR3: CASRPGSYNEQFF.